The clone carrying this T cell receptor beta chain was recorded many times. Its antigen is undetermined. The data originate from a study of naive and memory T cell subsets. Study observations and caveats: Especially in CD8 cells, naive repertoires contained a few larger clonotypes, possibly CD45RA-re-expressing memory cells. Each distinct alpha or beta sequence counts as one clonotype. In CD4 and CD8 cells, diversity dropped from naive through EMRA. No ground truth validated the naive and memory repertoire findings.

Trimming stripped 2 bases from V and 0 bases from J, with 20 bases between. CDR1 MNHNY and CDR2 SVGAGI come from the germline V gene (reference sequence). This CDR3 is built from 18 residues. Two oligonucleotides, mixed equimolar, formed the beta constant-region primer covering TRBC1 and TRBC2. Four rounds of PCR amplified the ligated cDNA using nested alpha and beta constant-region primers plus SP2. An oligonucleotide with the SP2 primer and a 12-nucleotide UMI was ligated to the cDNA 3' end. TCRdb reanalysed the UMI-ligation and nested PCR reads using MiXCR and keeps one entry per CDR3 protein. The table lists about 150,000 distinct CDR3 sequences, approximately 24% of them singletons.

Sequencing used naive CD4+ T cells from blood. The TCR comes from a human donor in good health. V usage is TRBV6-6 and J usage is TRBJ2-7, with TRBD1 as a possible D gene (5 bases). The CDR3 reads CASSYLRIGVPSSYEQYF. CDR3 bases: TGTGCCAGCAGTTACCTACGCATAGGGGTTCCGAGCTCCTACGAGCAGTACTTC.